This T cell receptor (beta chain) was sequenced for a study of beta chain features in type 1 diabetes. Study findings and constraints: TCRB CDR3 length was moderately but significantly reduced in all four CD4+ subsets of Type 1 diabetes patients. Healthy donors had naive, central memory and Treg TCRB repertoires that appeared less similar than those seen among patients. For type 1 diabetes patients, VDJ junctions showed fewer insertions and more deletions.

Germline lookup yields CDR1 LNHDA and CDR2 SQIVND (reference sequence). V gave up 11 bases and J gave up 5 bases; unmatched junction bases: 26. This CDR3 has 18 residues. Central memory, naive, regulatory and stem cell-like memory CD4+ cells were sorted by CD45RO/CCR7/CD25/CD127/CD95/CD27. The entirety of the isolated RNA underwent reverse transcription, so expressed TCRB transcripts were sequenced. Repertoires were generated with immunoSEQ multiplex PCR, while TCRdb's copy carries only in-frame clones and drops some. The sample carries around 250,000 clones, approximately 15% recorded once. This clone was counted only a few times. Its antigen is undetermined.

This receptor was taken from a man under 40 with type 1 diabetes. This chain joins TRBV19 and TRBJ1-2; TRBD1 agrees at 7 bases. Sequenced material: naive CD4+ T cells from blood. The CDR3 coding sequence is TGTGCCGGCAACCCGAAAAGGAGTGTCCGTGTGACAGGGTATGGCTACACCTTC. Encoded protein: CAGNPKRSVRVTGYGYTF.